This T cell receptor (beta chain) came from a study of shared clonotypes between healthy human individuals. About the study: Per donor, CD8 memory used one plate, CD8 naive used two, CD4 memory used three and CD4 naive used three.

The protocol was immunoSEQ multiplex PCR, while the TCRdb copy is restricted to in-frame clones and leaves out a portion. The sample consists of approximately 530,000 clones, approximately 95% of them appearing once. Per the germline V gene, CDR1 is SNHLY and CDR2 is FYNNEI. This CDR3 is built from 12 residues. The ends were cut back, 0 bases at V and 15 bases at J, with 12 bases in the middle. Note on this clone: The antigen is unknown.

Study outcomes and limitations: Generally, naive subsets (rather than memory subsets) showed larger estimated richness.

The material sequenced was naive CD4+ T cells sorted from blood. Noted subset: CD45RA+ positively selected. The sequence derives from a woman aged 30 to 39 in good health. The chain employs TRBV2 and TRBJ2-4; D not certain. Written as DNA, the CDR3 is TGTGCCAGCAGTGAAGCACGTTGGGAAAGGTACTTC. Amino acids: CASSEARWERYF. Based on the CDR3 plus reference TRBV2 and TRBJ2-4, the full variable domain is EPEVTQTPSHQVTQMGQEVILRCVPISNHLYFYWYRQILGQKVEFLVSFYNNEISEKSEIFDDQFSVERPDGSNFTLKIRSTKLEDSAMYFCASSEARWERYFGAGTRLSVL.